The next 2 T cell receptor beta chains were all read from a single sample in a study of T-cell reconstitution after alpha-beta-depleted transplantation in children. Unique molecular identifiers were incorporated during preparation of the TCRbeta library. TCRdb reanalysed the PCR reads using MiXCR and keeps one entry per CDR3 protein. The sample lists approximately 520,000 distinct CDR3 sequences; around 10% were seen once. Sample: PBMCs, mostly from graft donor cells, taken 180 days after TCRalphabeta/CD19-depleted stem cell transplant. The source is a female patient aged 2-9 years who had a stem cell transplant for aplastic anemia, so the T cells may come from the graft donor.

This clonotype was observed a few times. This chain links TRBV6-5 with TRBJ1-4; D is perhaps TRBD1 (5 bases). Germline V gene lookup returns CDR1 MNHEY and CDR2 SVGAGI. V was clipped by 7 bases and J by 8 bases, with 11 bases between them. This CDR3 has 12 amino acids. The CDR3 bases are TGTGCCAGCACAGGGCCAGGAGAAAAACTGTTTTTT. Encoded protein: CASTGPGEKLFF.

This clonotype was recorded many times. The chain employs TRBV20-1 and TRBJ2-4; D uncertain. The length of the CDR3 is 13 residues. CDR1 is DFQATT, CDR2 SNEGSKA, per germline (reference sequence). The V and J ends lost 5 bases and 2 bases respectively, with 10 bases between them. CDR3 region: CSARTGPKNIQYF. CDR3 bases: TGCAGTGCTCGAACTGGTCCCAAAAACATTCAGTACTTC.